This T cell receptor beta chain derives from a study of beta chain features in type 1 diabetes. The wider study: Healthy donors resembled patients in age, gender and cell yields.

There are a few counts of this clone. The target antigen is unknown. TCRB transcripts that were expressed got sequenced, as all of the isolated RNA had been reverse transcribed. The repertoire was sequenced with immunoSEQ multiplex PCR; TCRdb's copy has only in-frame clones and lacks some. This sample has hundreds of thousands of clones, with around 15% found just once. V was clipped by 3 bases and J by 2 bases, with 10 bases between them. This CDR3 has 14 residues. The germline gives CDR1 KGHSH, CDR2 LQKENI. Cell sorting via CD45RO/CCR7/CD25/CD127/CD95/CD27 was performed to obtain CD4+ naive, central memory, regulatory and stem cell-like memory cells. Regarding the study as a whole: More deletions and fewer insertions at VDJ junctions were seen in type 1 diabetes patients. TCRB CDR3s were moderately but significantly shorter in Type 1 diabetes patients in all four CD4+ subsets.

The receptor comes from a man aged 18 to 29 with type 1 diabetes. This chain connects TRBV18 to TRBJ1-1; no definite D call. Sequencing was carried out using naive CD4+ T cells from blood. The DNA of the CDR3 is TGTGCCAGCTCACCCGTGGACGGTAACACTGAAGCTTTCTTT. This encodes CASSPVDGNTEAFF.